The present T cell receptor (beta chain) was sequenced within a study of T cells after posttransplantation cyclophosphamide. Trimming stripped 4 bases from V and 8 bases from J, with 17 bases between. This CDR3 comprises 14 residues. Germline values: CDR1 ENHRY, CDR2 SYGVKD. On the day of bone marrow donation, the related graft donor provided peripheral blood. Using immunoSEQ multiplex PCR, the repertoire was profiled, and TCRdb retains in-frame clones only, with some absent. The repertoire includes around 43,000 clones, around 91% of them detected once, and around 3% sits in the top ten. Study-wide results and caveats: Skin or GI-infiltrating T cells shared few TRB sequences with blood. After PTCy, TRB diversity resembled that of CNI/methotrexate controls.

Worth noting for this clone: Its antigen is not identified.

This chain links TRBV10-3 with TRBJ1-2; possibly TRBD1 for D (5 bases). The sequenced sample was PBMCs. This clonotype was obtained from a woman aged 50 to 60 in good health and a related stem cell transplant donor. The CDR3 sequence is CAISAQGLTIGYTF. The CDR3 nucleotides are TGTGCCATCAGTGCGCAGGGCCTTACTATAGGCTACACCTTC.